The 31 T cell receptor beta chains listed next were all sequenced from one sample in a study of T cells in localized non-small cell lung cancer. Using immunoSEQ multiplex PCR, the repertoire was profiled, and TCRdb retains in-frame clones only, with some absent. This table has 40,000 to 50,000 clones, more than 70% appearing once. Material: peripheral blood, obtained before any cancer treatment. The receptors shown here come from an older female donor with stage I squamous cell lung carcinoma.

The J gene is TRBJ2-1, the V gene TRBV4-3; 10 bases agree with TRBD1. The CDR3 length is 16 residues. With 2 bases clipped from V and 6 bases from J, the junction kept 7 bases outside the gene matches. Germline lookup yields CDR1 LGHNA and CDR2 YSLEER. The CDR3 protein is CASSQRMGQGLNEQFF. The CDR3 region has the DNA TGCGCCAGCAGCCAAAGGATGGGACAGGGGCTCAATGAGCAGTTCTTC.

The rearrangement joins TRBV4-3 to TRBJ2-1, with TRBD1 as a possible D gene (6 bases). V was trimmed by 3 bases and J by 11 bases, leaving 20 bases between them. The CDR3 covers 15 residues. Germline V gene data show CDR1 as LGHNA and CDR2 as YSLEER. In DNA, the CDR3 is TGCGCCAGCAGCCAGACCGGGGTACTGCAGGGGCAGCAGTTCTTC. Translation: CASSQTGVLQGQQFF.

The rearrangement links TRBV9 to TRBJ2-1, with 10 bases matching TRBD2. J was trimmed by 6 bases and V by 0 bases; bases with no gene match: 3. The germline V gene has CDR1 SGDLS and CDR2 YYNGEE. The CDR3 extends over 15 amino acids. CDR3 sequence (DNA): TGTGCCAGCAGCGTAGGTCCTAGCGGGAGCAATGAGCAGTTCTTC. It specifies CASSVGPSGSNEQFF.

V is TRBV2 and J is TRBJ2-3; D ambiguous. CDR3 size: 15 residues. In germline, CDR1 is SNHLY, CDR2 FYNNEI. Between the trimmed V and J ends, which lost 9 bases and 0 bases, there was a span of 16 bases. The CDR3 spells CASAAAIPSTDTQYF. The CDR3 coding sequence is TGTGCCAGTGCGGCCGCAATCCCTAGCACAGATACGCAGTATTTT.

The CDR3 here is CASSRAASGRGQETQYF. Written as DNA, the CDR3 is TGCGCCAGCAGCAGAGCGGCTAGCGGGAGAGGTCAAGAGACCCAGTACTTC. The chain is built from TRBV5-1 and TRBJ2-5; TRBD2 matches at 10 bases. In germline, CDR1 is SGHRS, CDR2 YFSETQ. V gave up 4 bases and J gave up 2 bases; unmatched junction bases: 11. CDR3 length equals 17 residues.

This rearrangement joins TRBV7-3 to TRBJ1-2; 10 bases match TRBD1. Germline assignment: CDR1 SGHTA and CDR2 FQGTGA. J lost 4 bases, V lost 5 bases, and 10 bases had no gene match. This CDR3 contains 16 residues. CDR3 residues: CASSPTGTGDGYGYTF. Written as DNA, the CDR3 is TGTGCCAGCAGCCCTACCGGGACAGGGGATGGCTATGGCTACACCTTC.

The rearrangement joins TRBV6-5 to TRBJ1-3; no firm D call. The CDR3 is 12 residues long. CDR1 and CDR2 (germline): MNHEY, SVGAGI. V lost 7 bases to trimming and J lost 6 bases, with 10 bases between them. CDR3 in DNA: TGTGCCAGCACAGGCAGCGCAAACACCATATATTTT. It yields the protein CASTGSANTIYF.

The genes are TRBV19 and TRBJ2-1, with D uncertain. The CDR3 has 14 residues. Trimming took off 5 bases at V and 5 bases at J, with 13 bases between the two ends. Germline CDR1 LNHDA, CDR2 SQIVND (reference sequence). CDR3 bases: TGTGCCAGTAGTCTCCGTATGGGTAACAATGAGCAGTTCTTC. Translating it yields CASSLRMGNNEQFF.

This clone was seen once. V and J are TRBV7-9 and TRBJ2-2; 8 bases are shared with TRBD2. V lost 4 bases, J lost 0 bases, and 7 bases stayed unmatched. There are 17 residues in the CDR3. Germline CDR1 SEHNR, CDR2 FQNEAQ (reference sequence). CDR3 DNA: TGTGCCAGCAGCTCACCGGGACTAGGCGCGAACACCGGGGAGCTGTTTTTT. Its translation is CASSSPGLGANTGELFF.

In this sample, this clone turned up once. The chain carries TRBV27 and TRBJ1-5; D is undetermined. This CDR3 is 10 amino acids long. Trimming shortened V by 8 bases and J by 9 bases, and 8 bases separated the two germline ends. Germline-derived CDR1 and CDR2 are MNHEY and SMNVEV (reference sequence). CDR3 in DNA: TGTGCCAGCGGTTCAGGGCCCCAGCATTTT. Translated, it gives CASGSGPQHF.

This chain uses TRBV2 with TRBJ1-2; 7 bases align to TRBD1. Germline CDR1 reads SNHLY; CDR2 reads FYNNEI. The CDR3 runs to 16 residues. V shed 6 bases, J shed 7 bases, and the junction held 17 bases outside the gene matches. CDR3 bases: TGTGCCAGCAGAGTGGGACAGACTGTAGCGGGAGGTGGCTACACCTTC. It specifies CASRVGQTVAGGGYTF.

V gene TRBV19 combines with J gene TRBJ1-5; 8 nucleotides match TRBD1. Trimming removed 2 bases from V and 11 bases from J; junction bases left unmatched: 8. CDR3 length: 14 residues. CDR1 LNHDA and CDR2 SQIVND come from the germline V gene (reference sequence). The CDR3 coding sequence is TGTGCCAGTAGTATATCAGGGGGCAAGGTCTCCCAGCATTTT. It codes for CASSISGGKVSQHF.

The V and J genes are TRBV6-1 and TRBJ2-3; the match to TRBD1 covers 7 bases. In germline, CDR1 is MNHNS, CDR2 SASEGT. The CDR3 is made up of 14 amino acids. V lost 5 bases and J lost 5; bases outside the gene matches: 7. The CDR3 DNA reads as TGTGCCAGCAGTAAAACAGGGGCTAGAGATACGCAGTATTTT. Protein: CASSKTGARDTQYF.

The chain is built from TRBV5-8 and TRBJ2-7; D uncertain. CDR3 length: 12 residues. V was pared by 1 base and J by 6 bases, with 8 bases between. CDR1 and CDR2 from the germline V gene are SGHTS and YDEGEE. The CDR3 DNA reads TGTGCCAGCAGCTTGTATCCGAGCGAGCAGTACTTC. Amino acids: CASSLYPSEQYF.

This chain connects TRBV14 to TRBJ1-2, with D perhaps TRBD1 (5 bases). Germline loops: CDR1 SGHDN, CDR2 FVKESK. This CDR3 is built from 14 residues. V was clipped by 3 bases and J by 4 bases, with 12 bases between them. Here the CDR3 DNA reads TGTGCCAGCAGCCAGGGACTGGGGGGCTATGGCTACACCTTC. It yields the protein CASSQGLGGYGYTF.

The CDR3 bases are TGTGCCAGCAGCTTGGGTCAACAGACGGTAACCTATGGCTACACCTTC. It translates to CASSLGQQTVTYGYTF. The chain uses TRBV7-2 and TRBJ1-2; D uncertain. Germline V lookup: CDR1 SGHTA, CDR2 FQGNSA. The V gene lost 3 bases and the J gene lost 4 bases, with 18 bases spanning the gap. CDR3 size: 16 residues.

The chain combines TRBV5-4 with TRBJ2-2; TRBD1 matches 7 bases. V dropped 0 bases and J dropped 8; count of bases not matched to a gene: 4. Germline V lookup: CDR1 SGHNT, CDR2 YYREEE (reference sequence). The CDR3 runs to 14 residues. Here the CDR3 reads CASSLGDRAGELFF. The CDR3, as DNA: TGTGCCAGCAGCTTGGGTGACAGGGCTGGGGAGCTGTTTTTT.

The chain combines TRBV5-5 with TRBJ1-3, with a possible D match to TRBD1 (5 bases). Trimming removed 4 bases at V and 3 bases at J, with 17 bases between. There are 16 residues in the CDR3. Per the germline V gene, CDR1 is SGHKS and CDR2 is YYEKEE (reference sequence). The CDR3: CASSNEGRLFGNTIYF. CDR3 in DNA: TGTGCCAGCAGCAACGAGGGGAGGCTCTTTGGAAACACCATATATTTT.

The chain uses TRBV7-3 and TRBJ2-2; the match to TRBD2 covers 8 bases. The germline V gene has CDR1 SGHTA and CDR2 FQGTGA. The CDR3 consists of 16 residues. V dropped 5 bases and J dropped 1; count of bases not matched to a gene: 6. CDR3 DNA: TGTGCCAGCAGCCCGGGGGGGCAGCAGAACACCGGGGAGCTGTTTTTT. Its protein is CASSPGGQQNTGELFF.

The J gene is TRBJ2-7, the V gene TRBV30, with D perhaps being TRBD1 or TRBD2 (5 bases each). The CDR3 has 14 amino acids. Trimming pared 3 bases from V and 2 bases from J, leaving 14 bases between. The germline V gene encodes CDR1 GTSNPN and CDR2 SVGIG (reference sequence). The CDR3 reads CAWRSGRFTYEQYF. CDR3 nucleotides: TGTGCCTGGAGATCGGGACGTTTTACCTACGAGCAGTACTTC.

This chain uses TRBV27 with TRBJ1-2; 7 nucleotides match TRBD1. The CDR3 covers 12 residues. V was pared by 6 bases and J by 8 bases, with 6 bases of the junction left unmatched. Germline-derived CDR1 and CDR2 are MNHEY and SMNVEV (reference sequence). The CDR3, as DNA: TGTGCCAGCAGAGTAGGGGGCGACGGCTACACCTTC. This encodes CASRVGGDGYTF.

CDR3 in amino acids: CASSWTDLPYEQYF. CDR3 in DNA: TGCGCCAGCAGCTGGACTGATTTACCCTACGAGCAGTACTTC. V usage is TRBV5-1 and J usage is TRBJ2-7; possible D gene TRBD2, 5 bases. Per germline, CDR1 SGHRS and CDR2 YFSETQ. The V end was cut by 3 bases, the J end by 2 bases, with 12 bases between. This CDR3 has 14 residues.

This clone was recorded once. The chain recombines TRBV4-1 with TRBJ2-1; D is uncertain. Germline V gives CDR1 MGHRA, CDR2 YSYEKL. There are 14 residues in the CDR3. V dropped 0 bases and J dropped 9 bases, with 12 bases sitting between them. For the CDR3, the DNA is TGCGCCAGCAGCCAAGATACCCCTGGCGGTGAGCAGTTCTTC. The encoded protein is CASSQDTPGGEQFF.

The chain has TRBV9 and TRBJ1-2; D is unclear. With 3 bases removed from V and 3 bases from J, the gap between germline ends came to 12 bases. The CDR3 is 14 residues long. Germline lookup yields CDR1 SGDLS and CDR2 YYNGEE. The DNA of the CDR3 is TGTGCCAGCAGCGCCCTGGGAGTCCACTATGGCTACACCTTC. Translated, it gives CASSALGVHYGYTF.

This clone was picked up a small number of times. The chain has TRBV18 and TRBJ2-3; 12 positions agree with TRBD2. The germline V gene has CDR1 KGHSH and CDR2 LQKENI. The CDR3 has 19 amino acids. Trimming took 5 bases from V and 3 from J; bases not matched to a gene: 15. In nucleotides, the CDR3 is TGTGCCAGCTCAACTACGGGGACTAGCGGGCGCCGTTGGACAGATACGCAGTATTTT. Its protein is CASSTTGTSGRRWTDTQYF.

The chain carries TRBV7-9 and TRBJ2-3; no clear D gene. Looked up from germline, CDR1 is SEHNR and CDR2 is FQNEAQ (reference sequence). V lost 3 bases and J 2 bases, leaving 6 bases between the germline ends. The CDR3 consists of 13 residues. CDR3 sequence reads: CASSLSSTDTQYF. In nucleotides, the CDR3 is TGTGCCAGCAGCTTGAGTTCCACAGATACGCAGTATTTT.

The chain links TRBV19 to TRBJ2-7; TRBD2 might be the D (5 bases). V lost 4 bases, J lost 7 bases, and 23 bases lay in between. The CDR3 has 16 amino acids. Looked up from germline, CDR1 is LNHDA and CDR2 is SQIVND (reference sequence). DNA of the CDR3: TGTGCCAGTAGTAACAAAAGACTAAGACCAGAAGGAGAGCAGTACTTC. This gives the protein CASSNKRLRPEGEQYF.

The chain carries TRBV4-3 and TRBJ2-3; 8 bases agree with TRBD2. Losses at the gene ends were 0 bases for V and 5 bases for J; bases not matched to a gene: 16. The V gene's germline CDR1 is LGHNA and CDR2 YSLEER. The CDR3 covers 19 residues. DNA for the CDR3: TGCGCCAGCAGCCAAGAGTGGTCAGGGTTAGCGGGGCACCAAGATACGCAGTATTTT. Translation gives CASSQEWSGLAGHQDTQYF.

The rearrangement uses TRBV10-1 and TRBJ2-7; D gene ambiguous. In germline, CDR1 is WNHNN, CDR2 SYGVQD (reference sequence). The CDR3 is 13 residues long. The V end was cut by 2 bases, the J end by 4 bases, with 9 bases between. The CDR3 loop reads CASSERSSYEQYF. The CDR3, as DNA: TGCGCCAGCAGTGAGCGGTCGTCTTACGAGCAGTACTTC.

The count of this clone is one. This chain uses TRBV2 with TRBJ1-5; D unclear. The CDR3 consists of 14 residues. The germline V gene has CDR1 SNHLY and CDR2 FYNNEI. The V and J ends lost 4 bases and 2 bases respectively, with 9 bases between them. The CDR3 coding sequence is TGTGCCAGCAGTGGGGCGATGGGCAATCAGCCCCAGCATTTT. It translates to CASSGAMGNQPQHF.

This clone was detected once. V gene TRBV11-1 combines with J gene TRBJ2-1; tentative D call: TRBD2 (7 bases). The CDR3 is 15 residues long. Germline V CDR1 and CDR2: SGHAT, FQDESV (reference sequence). V gave up 7 bases and J gave up 7 bases, with 20 bases separating them. CDR3 protein: CASTIGLGGGNEQFF. As DNA, the CDR3 is TGTGCCAGCACCATCGGACTAGGAGGGGGGAATGAGCAGTTCTTC. The complete variable domain, with remaining parts taken from reference TRBV11-1 and TRBJ2-1, reads EAEVAQSPRYKITEKSQAVAFWCDPISGHATLYWYRQILGQGPELLVQFQDESVVDDSQLPKDRFSAERLKGVDSTLKIQPAELGDSAMYLCASTIGLGGGNEQFFGPGTRLTVL.